The rows below give T cell receptor beta chains drawn from one sample of a study of vaccination effects on CD4 cells after COVID-19. Which antigens these TCRs recognize remains unknown. Repertoires were generated with immunoSEQ multiplex PCR, while TCRdb's copy carries only in-frame clones and drops some. The data contain approximately 82,000 clones, roughly four fifths of them singletons. This material consisted of CD4+ T cells from PBMCs cultured with HCoV-229E spike peptides, taken before COVID-19 vaccination. The receptor source for this set is a human donor who received a COVID-19 vaccine. Both conserved end residues are part of each CDR3. D genes are given only for firm matches. Clone size appears in some rows only: once, few, many, or a class for an expanded clone.

>TRBD1|NA|TRBV19|TRBJ1-5
TGTGCCAGTACCCTTGGGGGACAGGTGCTCAATCAGCCCCAGCATTTT
CASTLGGQVLNQPQHF
>NA|NA|TRBV7-9|TRBJ1-1
TGTGCCAGCAGCAGGGTAGGGACTGAAGCTTTCTTT
CASSRVGTEAFF
>NA|NA|TRBV7-2|TRBJ1-4
TGTGCCAGCAGCTCGGGACGAAGGGAAAAACTGTTTTTT
CASSSGRREKLFF
>NA|NA|TRBV5-4|TRBJ1-1
TGTGCCAGCAGCATTATAACAGTCGACACTGAAGCTTTCTTT
CASSIITVDTEAFF
>NA|NA|TRBV28|TRBJ2-1
TGTGCCAGCAAAGAGGCGTACAATGAGCAGTTCTTC
CASKEAYNEQFF
>TRBD1|NA|TRBV7-3|TRBJ2-3
TGTGCCAGCAGCTTACAGGGGGCAGATACGCAGTATTTT
CASSLQGADTQYF
>TRBD2|NA|TRBV15|TRBJ2-5
TGTGCCACCAGCAGAGAACTAGCGGGGGCCCTCCAAGAGACCCAGTACTTC
CATSRELAGALQETQYF
>NA|NA|TRBV11-2|TRBJ1-3
TGTGCCAGCAGCTTAGGACGCCAAGCCAGCTCTGGAAACACCATATATTTT
CASSLGRQASSGNTIYF
>NA|once|TRBV9|TRBJ1-2
TGTGCCAGCAGCGCAGGCCGGGACGTTAACTATGGCTACACCTTC
CASSAGRDVNYGYTF
>NA|NA|TRBV7-2|TRBJ2-1
TGTGCCAGCACCCCCGGGTGGGGGTCTTACAATGAGCAGTTCTTC
CASTPGWGSYNEQFF
>NA|NA|TRBV19|TRBJ2-3
TGTGCCAGTAGTATAGAGCGGTACACAGATACGCAGTATTTT
CASSIERYTDTQYF
>TRBD2|NA|TRBV24-1|TRBJ2-1
TGTGCCACCAGTGGAGGAGCGGGGGGCCTCAGCAATGAGCAGTTCTTC
CATSGGAGGLSNEQFF
>NA|NA|TRBV29-1|TRBJ2-1
TGCAGCGCCGGGACGTACAATGAGCAGTTCTTC
CSAGTYNEQFF
>TRBD1|NA|TRBV6-1|TRBJ1-1
TGTGCCAGCAGTGAACCCACGGGGGCAGGGGGCGCTTTGTGGACTGAAGCTTTCTTT
CASSEPTGAGGALWTEAFF
>TRBD1|few|TRBV7-2|TRBJ2-1
TGTGCCAGCAGCTTAAGACGCACAGGGGGCGCATTGGAGCAGTTCTTC
CASSLRRTGGALEQFF
>NA|few|TRBV5-1|TRBJ2-5
TGCGCCAGCAGCGTGGACAGAAATCAAGAGACCCAGTACTTC
CASSVDRNQETQYF
>NA|NA|TRBV11-2|TRBJ2-5
TGTGCCAGCAGCTTAGGACGGAACCAAGAGACCCAGTACTTC
CASSLGRNQETQYF
>TRBD1|once|TRBV4-3|TRBJ1-4
TGCGCCAGCAGCCCTATGACAGGGGGCGTGGGTGAAAAACTGTTTTTT
CASSPMTGGVGEKLFF
>NA|few|TRBV6-2/TRBV6-3|TRBJ2-2
TGTGCCAGCAGTCTAGGTCGACGGGAGCTGTTTTTT
CASSLGRRELFF
>NA|once|TRBV28|TRBJ1-2
TGTGCCAGCAGTTTTGGCAGAAAATTCTATGGCTACACCTTC
CASSFGRKFYGYTF
>TRBD2|NA|TRBV3-1/TRBV3-2|TRBJ2-5
TGTGCCAGCAGCAGTTTAGCGGGCCCGGTGACCCAGTACTTC
CASSSLAGPVTQYF
>NA|NA|TRBV4-2|TRBJ2-1
TGTGCCAGCAGCCGATCCGGGACACCCTACAATGAGCAGTTCTTC
CASSRSGTPYNEQFF
>NA|NA|TRBV7-3|TRBJ2-1
TGTGCCAGCAGCCCCAAGTTGATTATCGGGACAACTTCAAATGAGCAGTTCTTC
CASSPKLIIGTTSNEQFF
>NA|NA|TRBV30|TRBJ1-1
TGTGCCTGGACCCGCTTAACAGGGCTAGGTACTGAAGCTTTCTTT
CAWTRLTGLGTEAFF
>TRBD2|NA|TRBV9|TRBJ2-5
TGTGCCAGCAGCGTCAGCTGGCGGGGGGATCAAGAGACCCAGTACTTC
CASSVSWRGDQETQYF
>TRBD2|NA|TRBV4-1|TRBJ2-1
TGCGCCAGCAGCCAAGAAATGGGGGGGTACAATGAGCAGTTCTTC
CASSQEMGGYNEQFF
>TRBD2|NA|TRBV9|TRBJ2-2
TGTGCCAGCTCCCGGGGGGGGGTCACCGGGGAGCTGTTTTTT
CASSRGGVTGELFF
>NA|NA|TRBV19|TRBJ2-5
TGTGCCAGTAGTCCCGGGACCCTTGGGGAGACCCAGTACTTC
CASSPGTLGETQYF
>NA|once|TRBV5-8|TRBJ2-3
TGTGCCAGCCCCTGGGGGGGGCTTGGCACAGATACGCAGTATTTT
CASPWGGLGTDTQYF
>NA|NA|TRBV4-1|TRBJ1-1
TGCGCCAGCAGCCAAGTTGCGCCCGGGGACGAAGCTTTCTTT
CASSQVAPGDEAFF
>TRBD2|NA|TRBV18|TRBJ2-5
TGTGCCAGCTCACCGGGACTAGCGGGTTACCAAGAGACCCAGTACTTC
CASSPGLAGYQETQYF
>TRBD1|NA|TRBV24-1|TRBJ1-2
TGTGCCACCAGTGGACAGGGGCATGGCTACACCTTC
CATSGQGHGYTF
>NA|few|TRBV28|TRBJ1-2
TGTGCCAGCCGGCCAGAGGGAGGCAACTATGGCTACACCTTC
CASRPEGGNYGYTF
>TRBD1|NA|TRBV5-1|TRBJ2-1
TGCGCCAGCAGCTTCGACAGGGGGTACAATGAGCAGTTCTTC
CASSFDRGYNEQFF
>TRBD2|NA|TRBV28|TRBJ2-1
TGTGCCAGCAGCCACGGACTAGCGGGGGGGACAAATGAGCAGTTCTTC
CASSHGLAGGTNEQFF
>TRBD1|few|TRBV2|TRBJ2-2
TGTGCCACCAGGGACAGGATGGGGGAGCTGTTTTTT
CATRDRMGELFF
>TRBD1|NA|TRBV24-1|TRBJ2-5
TGTGCCACCAGTGATGCACAGGGGGCTGGGGAGACCCAGTACTTC
CATSDAQGAGETQYF
>NA|NA|TRBV30|TRBJ1-5
TGTGCCTGGAGTAGGGGTCTCCCCCAGCCCCAGCATTTT
CAWSRGLPQPQHF
>NA|NA|TRBV30|TRBJ1-6
TGTGCCTGGAGTCTCCGACTGGGTAATTCACCCCTCCACTTT
CAWSLRLGNSPLHF
>NA|NA|TRBV29-1|TRBJ1-2
TGCAGCGTTGTTCAGTTAATGGGCTATGGCTACACCTTC
CSVVQLMGYGYTF
>NA|NA|TRBV10-3|TRBJ1-2
TGTGCCACCGGTCTTGGCAGCCTCAGACCGGGATCGGACTATGGCTACACCTTC
CATGLGSLRPGSDYGYTF
>NA|once|TRBV12-3/TRBV12-4|TRBJ1-3
TGTGCCAGCAGCCCGCCCTCTGGAAACACCATATATTTT
CASSPPSGNTIYF
>NA|NA|TRBV6-5|TRBJ2-3
TGTGCCAGCAGGAACAGGGAGGGCACAGATACGCAGTATTTT
CASRNREGTDTQYF
>NA|NA|TRBV19|TRBJ1-3
TGTGCCAGTGTACAGTCGTCTGGAAACACCATATATTTT
CASVQSSGNTIYF
>NA|NA|TRBV4-3|TRBJ1-1
TGCGCCAGCAGCCTTTGGCGGGGAGTGAACACTGAAGCTTTCTTT
CASSLWRGVNTEAFF
>NA|few|TRBV24-1|TRBJ1-1
TGTGCCACCAGTGATACTGGGGGGGAAGCTTTCTTT
CATSDTGGEAFF
>TRBD2|NA|TRBV6-6|TRBJ2-3
TGTGCCAGCAGTTCCGGTGGGGGGGCAGATACGCAGTATTTT
CASSSGGGADTQYF